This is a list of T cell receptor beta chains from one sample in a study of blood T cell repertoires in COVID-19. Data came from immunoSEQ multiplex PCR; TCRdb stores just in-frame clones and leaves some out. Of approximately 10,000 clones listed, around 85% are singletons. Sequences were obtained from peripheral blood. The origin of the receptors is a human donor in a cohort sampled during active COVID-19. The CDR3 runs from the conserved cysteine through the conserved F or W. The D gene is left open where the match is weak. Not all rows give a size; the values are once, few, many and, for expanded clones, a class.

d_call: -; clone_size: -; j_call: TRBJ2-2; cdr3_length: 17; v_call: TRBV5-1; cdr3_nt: TGCGCCAGCAGCTTGGCCAAAAGCGGGCCGAACACCGGGGAGCTGTTTTTT; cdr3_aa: CASSLAKSGPNTGELFF
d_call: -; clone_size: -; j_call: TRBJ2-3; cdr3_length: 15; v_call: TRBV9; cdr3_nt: TGTGCCAGCAGCGTAGTAACGGGGAGCACAGATACGCAGTATTTT; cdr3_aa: CASSVVTGSTDTQYF
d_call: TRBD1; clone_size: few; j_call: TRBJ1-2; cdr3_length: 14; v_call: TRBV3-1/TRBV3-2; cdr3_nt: TGTGCCAGCAGCCACTTAGGACAGGACTATGGCTACACCTTC; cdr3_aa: CASSHLGQDYGYTF
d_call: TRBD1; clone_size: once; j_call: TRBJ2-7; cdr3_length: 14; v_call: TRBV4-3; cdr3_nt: TGCGCCAGCAGTCCCGGGACAGGAGTATACGAGCAGTACTTC; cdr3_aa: CASSPGTGVYEQYF
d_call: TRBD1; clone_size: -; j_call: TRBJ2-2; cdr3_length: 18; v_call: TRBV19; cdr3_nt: TGTGCCAGTAGACAGTCGAATACCGGGACAGGGAGGGCCGGGGAGCTGTTTTTT; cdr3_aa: CASRQSNTGTGRAGELFF
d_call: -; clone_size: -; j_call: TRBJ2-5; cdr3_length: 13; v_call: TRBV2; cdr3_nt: TGTGCCACCGGACGCGGGGTAAGAGAGACCCAGTACTTC; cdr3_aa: CATGRGVRETQYF
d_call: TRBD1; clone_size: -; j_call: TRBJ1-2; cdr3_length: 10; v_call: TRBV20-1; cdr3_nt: TGCAGAGGGGACAGGGATGGCTACACCTTC; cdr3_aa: CRGDRDGYTF
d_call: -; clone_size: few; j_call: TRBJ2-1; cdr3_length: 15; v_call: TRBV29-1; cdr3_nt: TGCAGCGTTGCTCTTCAGGGGCTCGTTTACAATGAGCAGTTCTTC; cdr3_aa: CSVALQGLVYNEQFF
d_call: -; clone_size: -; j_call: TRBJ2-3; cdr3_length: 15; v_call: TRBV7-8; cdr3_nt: TGTGCCAGCAGCAACCCATTCAAAGGAGCAGATACGCAGTATTTT; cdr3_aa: CASSNPFKGADTQYF
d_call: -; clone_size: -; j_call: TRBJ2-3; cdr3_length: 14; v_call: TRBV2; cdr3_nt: TGTGCCAGCAGTGACGGTGCAGGGGGGGATACGCAGTATTTT; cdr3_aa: CASSDGAGGDTQYF
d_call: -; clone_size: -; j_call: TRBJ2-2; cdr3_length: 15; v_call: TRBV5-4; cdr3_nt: TGTGCCAGCAGCTTGGCCCCTAGCAAGGCCGGGGAGCTGTTTTTT; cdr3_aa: CASSLAPSKAGELFF
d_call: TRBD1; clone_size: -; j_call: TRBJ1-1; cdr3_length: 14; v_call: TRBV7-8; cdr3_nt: TGTGCCAGCAGCCTTCGACAGGGGAACACTGAAGCTTTCTTT; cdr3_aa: CASSLRQGNTEAFF
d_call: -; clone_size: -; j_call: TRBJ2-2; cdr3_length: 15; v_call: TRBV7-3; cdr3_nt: TGTGCCAGCAGCTTAATGGCACAGAACACCGGGGAGCTGTTTTTT; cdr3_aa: CASSLMAQNTGELFF
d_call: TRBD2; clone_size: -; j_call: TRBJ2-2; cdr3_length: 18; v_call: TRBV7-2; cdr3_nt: TGTGCCAGCAGCCTTATACCCTTCCAGCGGGGTCTGTCCGGGGAGCTGTTTTTT; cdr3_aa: CASSLIPFQRGLSGELFF
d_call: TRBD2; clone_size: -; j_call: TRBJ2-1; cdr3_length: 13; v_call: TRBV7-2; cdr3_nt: TGTGCCAGCAGCACCCCCAGCGGGGACGAAAGGTTCTTC; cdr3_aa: CASSTPSGDERFF
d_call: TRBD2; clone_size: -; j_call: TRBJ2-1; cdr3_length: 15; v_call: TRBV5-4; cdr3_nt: TGTGCCAGCAGCTCTAGCGGGGGGGCGAGAAATGAGCAGTTCTTC; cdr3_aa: CASSSSGGARNEQFF
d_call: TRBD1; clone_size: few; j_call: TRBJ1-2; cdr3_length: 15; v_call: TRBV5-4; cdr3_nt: TGTGCCAGCAGCTTTCGACAGGGTGGGCTTTATGGCTACACCTTC; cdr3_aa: CASSFRQGGLYGYTF
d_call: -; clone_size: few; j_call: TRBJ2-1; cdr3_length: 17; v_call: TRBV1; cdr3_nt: TGCACCAGCAGCCAAGTGGGGGAGGCAGGGAGGGGCAATGAGCAGTTCTTC; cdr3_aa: CTSSQVGEAGRGNEQFF
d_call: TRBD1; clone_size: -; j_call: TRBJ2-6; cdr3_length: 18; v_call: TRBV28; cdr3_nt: TGTGCCAGCACCACGGACAGGGGAAAGAGCTCTGGGGCCAACGTCCTGACTTTC; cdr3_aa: CASTTDRGKSSGANVLTF
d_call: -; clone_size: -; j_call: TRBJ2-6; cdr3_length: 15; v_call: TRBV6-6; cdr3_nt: TGTGCCAGCAGTCATCCAGGGTCTGGGGCCAACGTCCTGACTTTC; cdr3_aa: CASSHPGSGANVLTF
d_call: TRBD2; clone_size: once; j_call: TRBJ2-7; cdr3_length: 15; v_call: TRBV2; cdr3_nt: TGTGCCAGCAGCCTGGGACTAGCGGGAACCTACGAGCAGTACTTC; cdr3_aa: CASSLGLAGTYEQYF
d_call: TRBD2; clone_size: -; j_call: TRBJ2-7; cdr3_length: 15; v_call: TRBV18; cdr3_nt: TGTGCCAGCTCACGGACTAGCGGGTCTTCGGGAGAGCAGTACTTC; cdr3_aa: CASSRTSGSSGEQYF
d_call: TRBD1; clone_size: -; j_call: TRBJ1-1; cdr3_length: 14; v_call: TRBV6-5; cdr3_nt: TGTGCCAGCAGTTACGACAGGGGGAGGACTGAAGCTTTCTTT; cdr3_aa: CASSYDRGRTEAFF
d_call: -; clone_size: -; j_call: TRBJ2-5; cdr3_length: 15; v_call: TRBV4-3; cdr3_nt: TGCGCCAGCAGCCAAGTCGGCGGGGCCCAGGGGACCCAGTACTTC; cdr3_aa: CASSQVGGAQGTQYF
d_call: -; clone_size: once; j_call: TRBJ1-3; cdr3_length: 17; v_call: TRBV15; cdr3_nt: TGTGCCACCAGCAGAGATTACGGGGGAGTTGCTGGAAACACCATATATTTT; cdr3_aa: CATSRDYGGVAGNTIYF
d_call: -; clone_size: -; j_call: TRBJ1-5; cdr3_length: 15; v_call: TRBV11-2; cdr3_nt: TGTGCCAGCAGCTTAGGGAAGGAGATCAATCAGCCCCAGCATTTT; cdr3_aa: CASSLGKEINQPQHF
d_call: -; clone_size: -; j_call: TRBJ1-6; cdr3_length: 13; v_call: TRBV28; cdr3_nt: TGTGCCAGCAGTCAGGGAAATAATTCACCCCTCCACTTT; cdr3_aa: CASSQGNNSPLHF
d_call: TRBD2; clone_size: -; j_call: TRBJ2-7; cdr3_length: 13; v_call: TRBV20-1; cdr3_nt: TGCAGTGCTAGTCCTAGCGGGAGTATCGAGCAGTACTTC; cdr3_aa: CSASPSGSIEQYF
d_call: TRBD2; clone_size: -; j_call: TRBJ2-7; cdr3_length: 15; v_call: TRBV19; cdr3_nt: TGTGCCAGTAGTAGAGGAGCGGGGGCCTCCTACGAGCAGTACTTC; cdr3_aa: CASSRGAGASYEQYF
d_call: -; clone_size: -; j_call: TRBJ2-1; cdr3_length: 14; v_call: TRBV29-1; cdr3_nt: TGCAGCGTTGGTGGGGGTTCGGGGAGGAATGAGCAGTTCTTC; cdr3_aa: CSVGGGSGRNEQFF
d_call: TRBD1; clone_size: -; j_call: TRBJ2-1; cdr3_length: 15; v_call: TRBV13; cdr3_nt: TGTGCCAGCAGCTTACCCGGACAGGGTAGCGATGAGCAGTTCTTC; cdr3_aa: CASSLPGQGSDEQFF
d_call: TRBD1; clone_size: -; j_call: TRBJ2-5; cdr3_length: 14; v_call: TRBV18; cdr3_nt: TGTGCCAGCTCACCCAATCAGGGGGTCGAGACCCAGTACTTC; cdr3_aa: CASSPNQGVETQYF